The present T cell receptor (beta chain) was sequenced within a study of T-cell memory formation after mild COVID-19. Study context: Across donors, TCR clusters were largely donor specific.

Study-level results: A balance of CD4 and CD8 characterized clones contracting day 15 to 85, whereas later expanders leaned CD4+. Cross-reactive memory appears to have joined, as suggested by some responding clones showing up in pre-infection memory.

TCRdb reprocessed the 5' RACE reads with MiXCR, giving one entry per CDR3 protein. The sample holds roughly 240,000 distinct CDR3 sequences, just over 15% seen once. CDR3 length: 16 amino acids. V was clipped by 10 bases and J by 2 bases, with 20 bases between them. Germline CDR1 KGHDR, CDR2 SFDVKD. A few counts support this clonotype. Its antigen remains unknown. The specimen sequenced was PBMCs or a T cell subset sorted from them (not recorded which). The sequence was collected from an adult woman who had mild COVID-19 (a few samples of this study predate the infection). Cell type and time point are not known. The chain recombines TRBV24-1 with TRBJ2-1, with D perhaps TRBD1 or TRBD2 (5 bases each). The CDR3 loop reads CATLILDWGTYNEQFF. The CDR3 DNA reads TGTGCCACGCTAATACTGGACTGGGGGACCTACAATGAGCAGTTCTTC.